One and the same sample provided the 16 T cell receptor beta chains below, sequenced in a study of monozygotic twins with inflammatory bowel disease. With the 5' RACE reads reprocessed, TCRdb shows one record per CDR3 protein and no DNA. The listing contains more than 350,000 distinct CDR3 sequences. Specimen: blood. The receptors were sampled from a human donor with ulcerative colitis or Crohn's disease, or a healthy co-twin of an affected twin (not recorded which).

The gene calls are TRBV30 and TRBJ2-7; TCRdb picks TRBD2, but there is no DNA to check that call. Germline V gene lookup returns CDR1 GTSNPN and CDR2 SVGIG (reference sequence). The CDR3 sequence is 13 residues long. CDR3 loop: CAWRSQALYEQYF. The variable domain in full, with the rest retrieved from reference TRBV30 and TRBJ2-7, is SQTIHQWPATLVQPVGSPLSLECTVEGTSNPNLYWYRQAAGRGLQLLFYSVGIGQISSEVPQNLSASRPQDRQFILSSKKLLLSDSGFYLCAWRSQALYEQYFGPGTRLTVT.

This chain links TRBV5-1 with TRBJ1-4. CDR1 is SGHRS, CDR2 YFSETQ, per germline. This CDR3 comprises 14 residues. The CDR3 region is CASRSDSYNEKLFF.

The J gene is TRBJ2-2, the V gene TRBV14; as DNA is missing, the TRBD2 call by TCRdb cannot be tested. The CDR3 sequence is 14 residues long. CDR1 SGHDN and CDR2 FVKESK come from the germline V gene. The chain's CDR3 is CASSQASRNGELFF.

The CDR3 reads CASSLVTSTDTQYF. The J gene is TRBJ2-3, the V gene TRBV7-2. The CDR3 sequence is 14 residues long. CDR1 SGHTA and CDR2 FQGNSA come from the germline V gene.

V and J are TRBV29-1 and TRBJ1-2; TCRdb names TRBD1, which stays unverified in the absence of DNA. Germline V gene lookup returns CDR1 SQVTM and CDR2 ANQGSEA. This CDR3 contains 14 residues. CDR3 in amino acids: CSVGQGAITYGYTF. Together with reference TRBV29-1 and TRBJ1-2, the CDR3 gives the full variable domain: SAVISQKPSRDICQRGTSLTIQCQVDSQVTMMFWYRQQPGQSLTLIATANQGSEATYESGFVIDKFPISRPNLTFSTLTVSNMSPEDSSIYLCSVGQGAITYGYTFGSGTRLTVV.

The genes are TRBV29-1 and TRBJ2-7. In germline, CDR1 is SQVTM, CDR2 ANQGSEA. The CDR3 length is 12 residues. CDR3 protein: CSVAPGPYEQYF.

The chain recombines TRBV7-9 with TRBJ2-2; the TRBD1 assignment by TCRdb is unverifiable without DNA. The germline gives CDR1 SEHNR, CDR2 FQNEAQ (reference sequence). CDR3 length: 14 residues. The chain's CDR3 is CASSSRGDTGELFF.

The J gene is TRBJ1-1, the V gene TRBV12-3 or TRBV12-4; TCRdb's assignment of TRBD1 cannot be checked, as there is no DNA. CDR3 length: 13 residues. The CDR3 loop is CASNLPPGPEAFF.

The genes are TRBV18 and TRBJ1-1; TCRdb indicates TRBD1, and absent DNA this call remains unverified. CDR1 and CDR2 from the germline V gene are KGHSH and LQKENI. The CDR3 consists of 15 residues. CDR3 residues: CASSPKTGGITEAFF. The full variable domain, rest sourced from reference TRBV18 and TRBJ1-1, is NAGVMQNPRHLVRRRGQEARLRCSPMKGHSHVYWYRQLPEEGLKFMVYLQKENIIDESGMPKERFSAEFPKEGPSILRIQQVVRGDSAAYFCASSPKTGGITEAFFGQGTRLTVV.

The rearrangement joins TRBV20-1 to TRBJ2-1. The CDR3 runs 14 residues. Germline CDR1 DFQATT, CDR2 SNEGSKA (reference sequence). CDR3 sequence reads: CSERGGSSYNEQFF.

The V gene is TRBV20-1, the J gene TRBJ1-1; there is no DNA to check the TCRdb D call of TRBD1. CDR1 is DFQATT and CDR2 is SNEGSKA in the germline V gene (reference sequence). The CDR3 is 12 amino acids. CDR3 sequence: CSARDRVTEAFF.

CDR3 sequence reads: CASRLGSTEAFF. V usage is TRBV28 and J usage is TRBJ1-1. CDR1 and CDR2 from the germline V gene are MDHEN and SYDVKM. The CDR3 is 12 amino acids.

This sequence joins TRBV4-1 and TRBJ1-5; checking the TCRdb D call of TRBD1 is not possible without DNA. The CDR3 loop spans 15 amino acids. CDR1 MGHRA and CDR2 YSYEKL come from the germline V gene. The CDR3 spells CASSQVDSPNQPQHF.

CDR3 amino acids: CSEGGQGAEGYTF. V is TRBV29-1 and J is TRBJ1-2; TCRdb's D call, TRBD1, is unchecked because there is no DNA. From germline, CDR1 is SQVTM and CDR2 ANQGSEA. The CDR3 runs to 13 residues.

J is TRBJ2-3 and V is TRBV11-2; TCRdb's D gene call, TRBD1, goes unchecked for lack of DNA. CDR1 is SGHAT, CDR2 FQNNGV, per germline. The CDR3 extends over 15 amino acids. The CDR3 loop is CASSRGQASTDTQYF.

The CDR3 is CASKLANTGELFF. V and J are TRBV5-1 and TRBJ2-2. In germline, CDR1 is SGHRS, CDR2 YFSETQ. The CDR3 length is 13 residues.